The TCR beta chain under discussion was sequenced for a study of low-dose radiotherapy and immunotherapy resistance in tumors. This clonotype was seen ten or more times. Time point specified: before trial treatment. The CDR3 loop spans 14 amino acids. Germline values: CDR1 SNHLY, CDR2 FYNNEI. Trimming took 6 bases from V and 7 from J; bases not matched to a gene: 6. Gene-specific TRAV and TRBV primers were used for first-strand cDNA, covering alpha and beta chains. TCRs were put through 20 to 25 PCR cycles of amplification with Phusion. A constant-region primer and the V-primer adapter served as the primer pair. One entry per CDR3 protein, called by TCRdb with MiXCR from the reads. This table has 85,000 to 100,000 distinct CDR3 sequences, 9.4% appearing once.

The sequenced sample was PBMCs, obtained before treatment. The source is a male donor with prostate cancer. The genes are TRBV2 and TRBJ1-2; 12 nucleotides align to TRBD1. The CDR3 region has the DNA TGTGCCAGCAGGGCGGGACAGGGGGCAGGTGGCTACACCTTC. It translates to CASRAGQGAGGYTF.